This T cell receptor (beta chain) was observed in a study of blood T cell repertoires in COVID-19. The wider study: The origin of the acute and convalescent COVID-19 samples was the United States, Italy and Spain.

Two negative PCRs, clearance, or symptom resolution were required of recovered Cohort 3 donors. There are 14 residues in the CDR3. V lost 1 base and J lost 2, with 9 bases in between. Germline V gene sequence: CDR1 SGHAT, CDR2 FQNNGV. Generated by immunoSEQ multiplex PCR, the TCRdb table keeps only in-frame clones and is missing some. In the table there are around 150,000 clones, 65% to 85% of which are singletons. The sample taken for sequencing was PBMCs or T cells enriched from blood (not recorded which). The clonotype comes from a man aged 35 to 55 who had recovered from COVID-19. The V gene is TRBV11-2, the J gene TRBJ2-7, with D possibly being TRBD1 (6 bases). This CDR3 is CASSLGQATYEQYF. The CDR3 nucleotides read TGTGCCAGCAGCTTAGGACAGGCGACCTACGAGCAGTACTTC.